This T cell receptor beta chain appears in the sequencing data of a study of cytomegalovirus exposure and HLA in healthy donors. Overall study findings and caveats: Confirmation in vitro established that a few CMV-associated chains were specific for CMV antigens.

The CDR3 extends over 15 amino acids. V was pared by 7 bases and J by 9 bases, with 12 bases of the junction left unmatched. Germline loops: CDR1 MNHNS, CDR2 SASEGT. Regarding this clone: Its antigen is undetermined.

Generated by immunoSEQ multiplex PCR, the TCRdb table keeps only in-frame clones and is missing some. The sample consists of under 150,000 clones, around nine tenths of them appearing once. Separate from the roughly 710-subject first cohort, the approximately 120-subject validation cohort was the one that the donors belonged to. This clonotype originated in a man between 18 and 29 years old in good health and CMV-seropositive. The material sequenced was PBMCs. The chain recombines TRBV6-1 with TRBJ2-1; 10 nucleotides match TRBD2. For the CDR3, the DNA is TGTGCCAGCAAAGGACTAGCGGCGGACGACGTTGAGCAGTTCTTC. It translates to CASKGLAADDVEQFF.